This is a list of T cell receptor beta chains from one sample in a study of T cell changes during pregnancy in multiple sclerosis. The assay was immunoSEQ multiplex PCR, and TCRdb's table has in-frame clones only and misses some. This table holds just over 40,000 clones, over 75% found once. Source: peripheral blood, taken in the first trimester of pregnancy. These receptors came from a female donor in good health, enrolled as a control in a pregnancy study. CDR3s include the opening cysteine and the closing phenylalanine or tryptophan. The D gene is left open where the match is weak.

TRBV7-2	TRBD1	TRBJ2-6	CASSAAGQGAPGANVLTF
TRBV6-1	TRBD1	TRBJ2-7	CASSRQGPYEQYF
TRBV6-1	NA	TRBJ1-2	CASSEGGQRSGGYTF
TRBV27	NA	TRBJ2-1	CASSSQGGEQFF
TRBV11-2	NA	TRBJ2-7	CASSFLRAAEYF
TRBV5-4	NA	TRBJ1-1	CASTPGGTEAFF
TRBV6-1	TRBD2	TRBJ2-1	CASSGKLAGGPYNEQFF
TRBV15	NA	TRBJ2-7	CATSRVFGQGNYYEQYF
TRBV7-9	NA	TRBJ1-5	CASSWRDSNQPQHF
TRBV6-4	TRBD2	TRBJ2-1	CASSDLAGDYNEQFF
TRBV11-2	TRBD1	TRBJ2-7	CASSLATGTIPEQYF
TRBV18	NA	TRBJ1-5	CASSPPQVYNQPQHF
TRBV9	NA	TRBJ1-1	CASSAPGGRTEAFF
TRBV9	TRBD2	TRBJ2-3	CASSVGLAGIPGPDTQYF
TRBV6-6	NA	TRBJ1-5	CASRPPGGNQPQHF
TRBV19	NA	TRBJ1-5	CASAQQGSQSAQHF
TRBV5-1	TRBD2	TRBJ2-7	CASSLASGGAYEQYF
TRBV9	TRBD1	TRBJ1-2	CASSIRTGRELTNYGYTF
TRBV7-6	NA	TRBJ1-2	CASSLGASSSPDGYTF
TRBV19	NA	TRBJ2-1	CASSRAGLYNEQFF
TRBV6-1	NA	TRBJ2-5	CASSEVRGYQETQYF
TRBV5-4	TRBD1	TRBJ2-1	CASSSTTGSSYNEQFF
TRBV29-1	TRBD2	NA	CAIRGGSSYEQYF
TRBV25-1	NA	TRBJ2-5	CASSETRVKETQYF
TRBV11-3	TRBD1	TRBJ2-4	CASSHQGQEYF
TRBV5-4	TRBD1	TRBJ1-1	CASSLDRGRVTEAFF
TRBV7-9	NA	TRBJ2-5	CASRRAGTPEETQYF
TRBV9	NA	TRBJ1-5	CASSPSRGGQPQHF
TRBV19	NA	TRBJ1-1	CASSLRVRTEAFF
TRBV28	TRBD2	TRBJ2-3	CASSLARGGGTDTQYF
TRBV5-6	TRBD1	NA	CASSPHRGREQYF
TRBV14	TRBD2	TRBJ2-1	CASSRGLAGGKPMDEQFF
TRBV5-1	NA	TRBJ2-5	CASRSDIREGQYF
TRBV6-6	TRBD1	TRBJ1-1	CASSSLTGEAFF
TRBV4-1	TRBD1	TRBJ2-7	CASSQDGTGYSYEQYF
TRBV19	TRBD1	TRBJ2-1	CASGTGTGFANEQFF
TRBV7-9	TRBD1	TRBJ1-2	CASSPGVGQGARGYTF
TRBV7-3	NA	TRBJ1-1	CASSLTGLGLNTEAFF
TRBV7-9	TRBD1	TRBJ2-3	CASPLLQTGGAGTDTQYF
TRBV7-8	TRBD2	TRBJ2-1	CASSLAPSGRTNEQFF
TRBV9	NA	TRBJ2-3	CASSVDSSGGTDTQYF
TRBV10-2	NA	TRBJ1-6	CASIDSSYNSPLHF
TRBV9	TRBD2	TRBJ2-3	CASSPTRASGTRDTQYF
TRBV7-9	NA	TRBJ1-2	CASSSFAGGNYGYTF
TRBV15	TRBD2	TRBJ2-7	CATSRVSAPTSGPLEQYF
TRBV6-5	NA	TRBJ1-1	CASSYVGGKGTEAFF
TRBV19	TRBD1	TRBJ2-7	CASRPQGVYEQYF
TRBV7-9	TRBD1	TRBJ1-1	CASSPKGTGGTEAFF
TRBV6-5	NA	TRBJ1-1	CASSSISGEAFF